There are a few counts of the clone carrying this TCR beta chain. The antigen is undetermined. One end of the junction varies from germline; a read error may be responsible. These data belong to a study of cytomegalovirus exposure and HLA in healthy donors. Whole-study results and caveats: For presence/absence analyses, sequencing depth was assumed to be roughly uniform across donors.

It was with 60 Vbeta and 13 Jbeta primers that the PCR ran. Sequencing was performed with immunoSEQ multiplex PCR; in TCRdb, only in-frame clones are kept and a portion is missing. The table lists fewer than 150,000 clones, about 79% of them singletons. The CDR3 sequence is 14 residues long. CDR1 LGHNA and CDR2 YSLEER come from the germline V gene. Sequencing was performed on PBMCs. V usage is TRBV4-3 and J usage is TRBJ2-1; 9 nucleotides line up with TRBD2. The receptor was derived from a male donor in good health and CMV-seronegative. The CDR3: CASSQASAAGGKVF. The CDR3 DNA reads TGCGCCAGCAGCCAAGCCTCAGCGGCGGGGGGGAAAGTCTTC.